This TCR beta chain comes out of a study of regulatory T cells in long-lasting Graves disease. Study at large: Newly diagnosed Graves' patients took antithyroid drugs under 3 months.

In the case of this clonotype: What it binds is unknown.

This CDR3 region has 15 residues. Germline V gives CDR1 KGHDR, CDR2 SFDVKD. V shed 4 bases and J 4 bases; nucleotides not matched to a gene: 6. Findings of the study overall: Examination was confined to peripheral blood, excluding thyroid tissue. Gene preferences differed: TRBV28, TRBJ1-2, TRBJ2-5 in persistent cases.

Time point denoted: newly diagnosed GD, antithyroid drugs for less than 3 months. PBMC RNA served as the TCR library source. The TCR beta library used iRepertoire HTBI primers with Arm-PCR amplification of CDR3. TCRdb reprocessed the multiplex PCR reads via MiXCR and lists one record per CDR3 protein. Found here are 400,000 to 500,000 distinct CDR3 sequences, around 17% of them singletons; the top ten hold roughly 23%. A further study also used this sample, focusing on T cells in Graves' hyperthyroidism and ophthalmopathy.

The material was peripheral blood mononuclear cells (PBMCs), obtained at new diagnosis, from a patient treated with antithyroid drugs. The V call is TRBV24-1, the J call TRBJ2-3; 8 nucleotides agree with TRBD2. This clonotype originated in a woman aged 18-29 years with Graves disease. CDR3 DNA sequence: TGTGCCACCAGTGACGCCGGACTAGCCTCAGATACGCAGTATTTT. This gives the protein CATSDAGLASDTQYF.